This T cell receptor (beta chain) came from a study of cytomegalovirus exposure and HLA in healthy donors. Study conclusions and caveats: Presence/absence analyses treated sequencing depth as roughly uniform across donors. Evidence from a later analysis indicated that most CMV-associated TCR beta chains looked HLA-restricted.

At the time of sampling, donors were nominally healthy, though unrecorded immune exposures were likely. This CDR3 comprises 14 residues. V lost 4 bases to trimming and J lost 1 base, with 11 bases between them. From germline, CDR1 is SGHRS and CDR2 YFSETQ. In regard to this clone: Antigen: not known.

The primer mix had 60 Vbeta and 13 Jbeta primers. Clones were sequenced by immunoSEQ multiplex PCR, and TCRdb holds only the in-frame ones, with some missing. The sample has some 150,000 clones, 82% seen once; the top ten hold 8.1%. The receptor comes from a woman between 50 and 59 years old in good health and CMV-seropositive. The sample consisted of PBMCs. The chain combines TRBV5-1 with TRBJ1-1; the D is unclear. CDR3 sequence: CASSALRWNTEAFF. For the CDR3, the DNA is TGCGCCAGCAGCGCTCTACGGTGGAACACTGAAGCTTTCTTT.